The 17 T cell receptor beta chains below come from one sample, sequenced in a study of blood T cell repertoires in COVID-19. TCRdb keeps only in-frame clones here, not all; method: immunoSEQ multiplex PCR. The sample lists tens of thousands of clones; about 82% were seen once. Sequencing was performed on peripheral blood. These receptors came from a woman aged 55 to 70 with acute or convalescent COVID-19.

J is TRBJ1-5 and V is TRBV5-1, with 7 bases lining up with TRBD1. CDR1 is SGHRS and CDR2 is YFSETQ in the germline V gene. CDR3 size: 14 residues. The V and J ends lost 0 bases and 6 bases, in that order; junction bases with no gene match: 3. CDR3 DNA sequence: TGCGCCAGCAGCTTGGAGGGGGCTAGTCAGCCCCAGCATTTT. Its translation: CASSLEGASQPQHF.

The chain links TRBV9 to TRBJ2-3; D ambiguous. Per germline, CDR1 SGDLS and CDR2 YYNGEE. V was clipped by 0 bases and J by 2 bases, with 10 bases between them. CDR3 length equals 15 residues. The CDR3 here is CASSVAPSSTDTQYF. The CDR3 DNA follows: TGTGCCAGCAGCGTAGCCCCCTCGTCCACAGATACGCAGTATTTT.

The chain recombines TRBV3-1 (or the pseudogene TRBV3-2) with TRBJ1-2; D gene uncertain. CDR3 length: 13 amino acids. The germline gives CDR1 LGHDT, CDR2 YNNKEL (reference sequence). Trimming shortened V by 1 base and J by 8 bases, and 11 bases separated the two germline ends. The CDR3 reads CASSQVGKRGYTF. CDR3 DNA: TGTGCCAGCAGCCAAGTAGGCAAGAGGGGCTACACCTTC.

This sequence joins TRBV23-1 and TRBJ2-3; D may be TRBD2 (7 bases). TRBV23-1 belongs to the ORF category, with a function that is uncertain. Trimming removed 4 bases from V and 12 bases from J, with 20 bases in between. This CDR3 region has 14 residues. The CDR3 bases are TGCGCCAGCAGTCCGTGGGGGGGGGCTAGTACTCAGTATTTT. It specifies CASSPWGGASTQYF.

The chain recombines TRBV5-4 with TRBJ2-7; TRBD1 aligns across 9 bases. CDR1 is SGHNT, CDR2 YYREEE, per germline (reference sequence). The CDR3 contains 15 residues. Trimming cost V 5 bases and J 1 base; bases outside gene matches: 7. The CDR3 is CASSRTGGWSYEQYF. Here the CDR3 DNA reads TGTGCCAGCAGTCGCACAGGGGGCTGGTCCTACGAGCAGTACTTC.

The V call is TRBV6-5, the J call TRBJ2-1; 7 bases map to TRBD1. J gave up 7 bases and V 6 bases, and 6 bases lay outside the gene matches. The CDR3 is 13 residues long. Per germline, CDR1 MNHEY and CDR2 SVGAGI. The CDR3 is CASRHRGRNEQFF. The CDR3 coding sequence is TGTGCCAGCAGGCACAGGGGTAGGAATGAGCAGTTCTTC.

This sequence joins TRBV6-1 and TRBJ1-5, with 7 bases identical to TRBD1. The germline V gene encodes CDR1 MNHNS and CDR2 SASEGT. The trim removed 4 bases at V and 4 bases at J, leaving 10 bases unmatched. The CDR3 totals 16 residues. CDR3 sequence: CASSGGQKAINQPQHF. CDR3 DNA: TGTGCCAGCAGTGGGGGACAGAAAGCTATTAATCAGCCCCAGCATTTT.

The V gene is TRBV10-2, the J gene TRBJ2-7, with D possibly being TRBD1 (6 bases). This CDR3 spans 14 amino acids. Germline-derived CDR1 and CDR2 are WSHSY and SAAADI. V gave up 7 bases and J gave up 6 bases, with 19 bases separating them. CDR3 in amino acids: CASTAGPGVGEQYF. CDR3 bases: TGCGCCAGCACCGCCGGCCCAGGGGTCGGCGAGCAGTACTTC.

The chain couples TRBV30 to TRBJ2-5, with D perhaps matching TRBD2 (5 bases). The CDR3 consists of 15 residues. CDR1 GTSNPN and CDR2 SVGIG come from the germline V gene (reference sequence). Between the trimmed V and J ends, which lost 0 bases and 1 base, there was a span of 12 bases. Written as DNA, the CDR3 is TGTGCCTGGAGTGTACTTGGGAGTCCCCAAGAGACCCAGTACTTC. This gives the protein CAWSVLGSPQETQYF.

V is TRBV3-1 (or the pseudogene TRBV3-2) and J is TRBJ1-2; TRBD1 might be the D (5 bases). Trimming removed 1 base at V and 7 bases at J, with 10 bases between. The CDR3 runs 13 residues. Germline V gene data show CDR1 as LGHDT and CDR2 as YNNKEL (reference sequence). The CDR3 loop is CASSQGQGGGYTF. CDR3 in DNA: TGTGCCAGCAGCCAAGGCCAGGGTGGTGGCTACACCTTC.

Only one count was recorded for this clone. The V gene is TRBV5-5, the J gene TRBJ2-2; D not resolved. The CDR3 extends over 14 amino acids. Germline V CDR1 and CDR2: SGHKS, YYEKEE (reference sequence). Trimming pared 3 bases from V and 2 bases from J, leaving 8 bases between. As DNA, the CDR3 is TGTGCCAGCAGCTCGGTACTCAACACCGGGGAGCTGTTTTTT. Translating it yields CASSSVLNTGELFF. Together with reference TRBV5-5 and TRBJ2-2, the CDR3 gives the full variable domain: DAGVTQSPTHLIKTRGQQVTLRCSPISGHKSVSWYQQVLGQGPQFIFQYYEKEERGRGNFPDRFSARQFPNYSSELNVNALLLGDSALYLCASSSVLNTGELFFGEGSRLTVL.

The CDR3 DNA is TGTGCCAGCAGCTTTGACAGGGTTAATATCTATGGCTACACCTTC. It specifies CASSFDRVNIYGYTF. This chain links TRBV5-4 with TRBJ1-2, with TRBD1 identical over 7 bases. J lost 4 bases, V lost 2 bases, and 8 bases had no gene match. Germline CDR1 SGHNT, CDR2 YYREEE (reference sequence). The CDR3 contains 15 residues.

V gene TRBV2 combines with J gene TRBJ2-4, with 8 positions matching TRBD1. The germline CDR1 and CDR2 sequences are SNHLY and FYNNEI. V was pared by 7 bases and J by 9 bases, with 17 bases of the junction left unmatched. The CDR3 is 16 residues long. This CDR3 reads CASIPGPTGVVGIQYF. As DNA, the CDR3 is TGTGCCAGCATTCCAGGCCCGACAGGGGTGGTTGGCATTCAGTACTTC. Using reference TRBV2 and TRBJ2-4 for the parts outside the CDR3, the full variable domain is EPEVTQTPSHQVTQMGQEVILRCVPISNHLYFYWYRQILGQKVEFLVSFYNNEISEKSEIFDDQFSVERPDGSNFTLKIRSTKLEDSAMYFCASIPGPTGVVGIQYFGAGTRLSVL.

The chain recombines TRBV7-6 with TRBJ2-2; D is perhaps TRBD1 (6 bases). CDR1 and CDR2 (germline): SGHVS, FNYEAQ. Trimming stripped 2 bases from V and 3 bases from J, with 19 bases between. The CDR3 has 18 residues. CDR3 sequence reads: CASSLQMRGILDTGELFF. DNA of the CDR3: TGTGCCAGCAGCTTACAGATGAGGGGGATCCTTGACACCGGGGAGCTGTTTTTT.

The chain links TRBV9 to TRBJ1-4, with unresolved D. This CDR3 region has 16 residues. Trimming pared 4 bases from V and 6 bases from J, leaving 19 bases between. Germline loops: CDR1 SGDLS, CDR2 YYNGEE. The CDR3 protein is CASSSGGREVYEKLFF. The CDR3 bases are TGTGCCAGCAGCTCCGGTGGGAGGGAGGTTTATGAAAAACTGTTTTTT.

The chain recombines TRBV18 with TRBJ1-5, with D perhaps matching TRBD1 (5 bases). The CDR3 is made up of 14 amino acids. The germline V and J ends were trimmed by 6 bases and 2 bases, with 11 bases remaining between them. The germline V gene encodes CDR1 KGHSH and CDR2 LQKENI. This CDR3 is CASSAGSGNQPQHF. CDR3 DNA: TGTGCCAGCTCGGCAGGGTCTGGCAATCAGCCCCAGCATTTT.

This clone was seen just once. The chain combines TRBV7-3 with TRBJ2-3, with D hard to call. Trimming cost V 0 bases and J 7 bases, with 5 bases left between them. The CDR3 consists of 12 residues. CDR1 SGHTA and CDR2 FQGTGA come from the germline V gene. The CDR3 loop is CASSLTQYTQYF. CDR3 in DNA: TGTGCCAGCAGCTTAACGCAGTATACGCAGTATTTT.